What follows is one T cell receptor beta chain and its context. PCR was performed using 60 Vbeta and 13 Jbeta primers. Source study methods: The count from a later analysis was 60 million to 85 million unique TCR beta chains, about 9.9 million of them shared. Sequencing was performed with immunoSEQ multiplex PCR; in TCRdb, only in-frame clones are kept and a portion is missing. V and J calls and clone size are given by that table; D and trimming were obtained from the DNA. The sample has around 100,000 clones; 79% are singletons. The CDR3 is 13 amino acids. Germline V gives CDR1 GTSNPN, CDR2 SVGIG (reference sequence). The germline V and J ends were trimmed by 4 bases and 2 bases, with 11 bases remaining between them. This entry comes from a study of cytomegalovirus exposure and HLA in healthy donors. Study background: In terms of ancestry, the Caucasian-associated cluster contained about four fifths of the 350 to 450 genotyped donors.

This receptor was identified in a female donor in good health and CMV-seropositive. The sample was PBMCs. J is TRBJ1-1 and V is TRBV30; D is uncertain. The CDR3 here is CAWILEANTEAFF. CDR3 coding DNA: TGTGCCTGGATTTTAGAGGCAAACACTGAAGCTTTCTTT.